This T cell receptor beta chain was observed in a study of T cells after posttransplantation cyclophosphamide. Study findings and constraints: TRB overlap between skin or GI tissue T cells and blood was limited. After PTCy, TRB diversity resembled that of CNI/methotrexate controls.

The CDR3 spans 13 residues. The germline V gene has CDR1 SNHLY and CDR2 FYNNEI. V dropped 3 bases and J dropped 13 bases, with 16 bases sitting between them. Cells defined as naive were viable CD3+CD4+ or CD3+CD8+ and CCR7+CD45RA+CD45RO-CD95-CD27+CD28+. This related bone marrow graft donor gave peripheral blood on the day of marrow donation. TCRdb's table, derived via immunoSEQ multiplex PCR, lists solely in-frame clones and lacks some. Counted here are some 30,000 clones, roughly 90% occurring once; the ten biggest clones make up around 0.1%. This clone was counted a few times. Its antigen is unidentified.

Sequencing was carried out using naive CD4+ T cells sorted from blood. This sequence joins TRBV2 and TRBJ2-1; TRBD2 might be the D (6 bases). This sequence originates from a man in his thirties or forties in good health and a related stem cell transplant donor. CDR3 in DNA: TGTGCCAGCAGTGAGTGGACCCCCGGGGGTCAGTTCTTC. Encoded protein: CASSEWTPGGQFF. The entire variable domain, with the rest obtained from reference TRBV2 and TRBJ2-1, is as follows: EPEVTQTPSHQVTQMGQEVILRCVPISNHLYFYWYRQILGQKVEFLVSFYNNEISEKSEIFDDQFSVERPDGSNFTLKIRSTKLEDSAMYFCASSEWTPGGQFFGPGTRLTVL.